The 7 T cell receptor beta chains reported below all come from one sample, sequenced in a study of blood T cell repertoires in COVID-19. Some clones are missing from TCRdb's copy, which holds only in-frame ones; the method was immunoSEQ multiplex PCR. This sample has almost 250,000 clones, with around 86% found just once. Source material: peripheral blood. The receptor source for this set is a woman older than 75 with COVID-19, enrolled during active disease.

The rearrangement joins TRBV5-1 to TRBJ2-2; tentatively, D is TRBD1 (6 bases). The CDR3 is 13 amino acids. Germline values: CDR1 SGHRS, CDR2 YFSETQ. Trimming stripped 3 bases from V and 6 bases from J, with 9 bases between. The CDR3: CASSWTVPGELFF. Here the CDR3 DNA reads TGCGCCAGCAGCTGGACAGTCCCCGGGGAGCTGTTTTTT.

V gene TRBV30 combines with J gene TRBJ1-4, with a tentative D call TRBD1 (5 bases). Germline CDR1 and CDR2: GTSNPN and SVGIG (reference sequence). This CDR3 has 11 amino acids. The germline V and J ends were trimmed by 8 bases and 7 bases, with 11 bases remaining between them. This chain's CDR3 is CARIDSEKLFF. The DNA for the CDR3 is TGTGCCCGGATCGACAGTGAAAAACTGTTTTTT.

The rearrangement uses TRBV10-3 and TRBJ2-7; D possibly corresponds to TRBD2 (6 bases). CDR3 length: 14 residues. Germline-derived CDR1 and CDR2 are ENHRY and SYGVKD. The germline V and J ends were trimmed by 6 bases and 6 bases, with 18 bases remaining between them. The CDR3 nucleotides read TGTGCCATCAGGGAATCAACTAGCATCGGCGAGCAGTACTTC. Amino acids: CAIRESTSIGEQYF.

The DNA for the CDR3 is TGTGCCAGCAGCTTAGGACAGTACAATCAGCCCCAGCATTTT. This translates into CASSLGQYNQPQHF. The genes are TRBV7-8 and TRBJ1-5; possible D gene TRBD1, 5 bases. The germline V gene encodes CDR1 SGHVS and CDR2 FQNEAQ. The CDR3 loop spans 14 amino acids. V dropped 1 base and J dropped 3 bases, with 7 bases sitting between them.

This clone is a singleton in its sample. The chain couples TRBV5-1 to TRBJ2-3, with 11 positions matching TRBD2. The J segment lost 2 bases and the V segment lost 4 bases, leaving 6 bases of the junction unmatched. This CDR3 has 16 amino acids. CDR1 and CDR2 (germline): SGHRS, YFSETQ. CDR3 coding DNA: TGCGCCAGCAGCCCTGTAGCGGGGGGGTCCACAGATACGCAGTATTTT. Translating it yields CASSPVAGGSTDTQYF.

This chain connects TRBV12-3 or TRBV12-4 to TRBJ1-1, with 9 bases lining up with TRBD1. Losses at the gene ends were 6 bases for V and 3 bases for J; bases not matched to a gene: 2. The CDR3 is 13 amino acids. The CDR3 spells CASRGQGDTEAFF. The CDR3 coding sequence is TGTGCCAGCAGGGGACAGGGTGACACTGAAGCTTTCTTT.

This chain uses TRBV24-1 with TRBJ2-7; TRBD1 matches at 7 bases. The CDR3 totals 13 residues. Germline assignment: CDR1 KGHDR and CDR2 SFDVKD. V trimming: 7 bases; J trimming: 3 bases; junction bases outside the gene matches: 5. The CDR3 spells CATRDGQDYEQYF. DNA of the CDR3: TGTGCCACCAGGGACGGACAGGACTACGAGCAGTACTTC.